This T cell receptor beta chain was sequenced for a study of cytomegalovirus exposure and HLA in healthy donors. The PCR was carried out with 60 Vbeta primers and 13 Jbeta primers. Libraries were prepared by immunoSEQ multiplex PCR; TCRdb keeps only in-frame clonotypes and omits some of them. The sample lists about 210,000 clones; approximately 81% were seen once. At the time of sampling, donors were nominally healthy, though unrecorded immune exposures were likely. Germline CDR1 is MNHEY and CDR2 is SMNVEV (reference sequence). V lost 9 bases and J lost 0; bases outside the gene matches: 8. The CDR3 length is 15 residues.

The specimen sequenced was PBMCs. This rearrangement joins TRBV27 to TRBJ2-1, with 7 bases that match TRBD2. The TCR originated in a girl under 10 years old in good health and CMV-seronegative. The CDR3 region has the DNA TGTGCCAGAAAGGTCGGGGGGAGCTCCTACAATGAGCAGTTCTTC. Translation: CARKVGGSSYNEQFF.